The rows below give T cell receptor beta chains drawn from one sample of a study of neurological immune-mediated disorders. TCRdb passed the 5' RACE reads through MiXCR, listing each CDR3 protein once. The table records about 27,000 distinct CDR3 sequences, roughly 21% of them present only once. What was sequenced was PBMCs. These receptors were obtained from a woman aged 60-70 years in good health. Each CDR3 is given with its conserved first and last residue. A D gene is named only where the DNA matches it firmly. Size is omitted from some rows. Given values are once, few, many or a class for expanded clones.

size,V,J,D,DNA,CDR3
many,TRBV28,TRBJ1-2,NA,TGTGCCAGCAGTTTAGAAGCCCAGGGTGGCTATGGCTACACCTTC,CASSLEAQGGYGYTF
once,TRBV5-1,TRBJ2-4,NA,TGCGCCAGCAGCTTGGGGGTTCTAGCCAAAAACATTCAGTACTTC,CASSLGVLAKNIQYF
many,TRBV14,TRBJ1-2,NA,TGTGCCAGCAGCCCCAGCCAAGTGACAGGTCTCTATGGCTACACCTTC,CASSPSQVTGLYGYTF
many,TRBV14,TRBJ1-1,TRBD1,TGTGCCAGCAGCCAAGATTGGGGGACAGATTCTTTCTTT,CASSQDWGTDSFF
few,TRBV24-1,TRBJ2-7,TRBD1,TGTGCCACCAGTGATTCCAAAAGTATGGACAGGGGGCACCTCTACGAGCAGTACTTC,CATSDSKSMDRGHLYEQYF
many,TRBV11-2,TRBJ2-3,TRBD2,TGTGCCAGCAGCTTCGGGACTAGCGGGGGGGTAAGCACAGATACGCAGTATTTT,CASSFGTSGGVSTDTQYF
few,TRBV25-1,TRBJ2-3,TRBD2,TGTGCCAGCAGTGAAGGGACTAGCGAGATAGATACGCAGTATTTT,CASSEGTSEIDTQYF
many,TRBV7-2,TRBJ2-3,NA,TGTGCCAGCAGCCCAAGGGCGTCCTCAGATACGCAGTATTTT,CASSPRASSDTQYF
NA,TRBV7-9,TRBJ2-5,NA,TGTGCCAGCAGCTTACGCAGGGACCCGGGGGCCCAGTACTTC,CASSLRRDPGAQYF
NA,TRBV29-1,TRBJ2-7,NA,TGCAGCGTTGCAGGGGCTGGAATGTACGAGCAGTACTTC,CSVAGAGMYEQYF
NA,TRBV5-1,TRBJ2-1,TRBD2,TGCGCCAGCAGCTTGGCCGGGACTATGCGCAATGAGCAGTTCTTC,CASSLAGTMRNEQFF
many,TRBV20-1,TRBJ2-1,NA,TGCAGTGCTAGAGTCTCTCTAAGGAATGAGCAGTTCTTC,CSARVSLRNEQFF
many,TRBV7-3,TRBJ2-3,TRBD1,TGTGCCAGCTCCGGGACAGGGGTCGATACGCAGTATTTT,CASSGTGVDTQYF
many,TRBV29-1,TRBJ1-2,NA,TGCAGCTTAAGCAAAGGGGGCTATGGCTACACCTTC,CSLSKGGYGYTF
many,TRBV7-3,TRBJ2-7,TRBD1,TGTGCCAGCGGACAGGGAGGCTCCTACGAGCAGTACTTC,CASGQGGSYEQYF
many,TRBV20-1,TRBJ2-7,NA,TGCAGTGCACGGACTTTCTCCTACGAGCAGTACTTC,CSARTFSYEQYF
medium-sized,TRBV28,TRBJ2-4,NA,TGTGCCGCAGAAGGACGGGACAAAGCAAACATTCAGTACTTC,CAAEGRDKANIQYF
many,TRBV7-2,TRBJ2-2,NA,TGTGCCAGCAGCTTATATGAGGTCGGGGAGCTGTTTTTT,CASSLYEVGELFF
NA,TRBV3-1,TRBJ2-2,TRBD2,TGTGCCAGCGGGGGACTAGCGGGAGAGGGCACCGGGGAGCTGTTTTTT,CASGGLAGEGTGELFF
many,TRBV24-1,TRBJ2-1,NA,TGTGCCACCAGTGATTCTTGGACTAATGAGCAGTTCTTC,CATSDSWTNEQFF
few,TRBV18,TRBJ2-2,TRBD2,TGTGCCAGCTCACGAGCGGGAGGCTCCACCGGGGAGCTGTTTTTT,CASSRAGGSTGELFF
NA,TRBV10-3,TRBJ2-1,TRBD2,TGTGCCACCCGGACTAGCGGGAGGGCCACGTTTGGCAATGAGCAGTTCTTC,CATRTSGRATFGNEQFF
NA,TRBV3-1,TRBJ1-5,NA,TGTGCCATCGGCCTCTCGGGGGGCGTTCAGCCCCAGCATTTT,CAIGLSGGVQPQHF
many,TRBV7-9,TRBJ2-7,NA,TGTGCCAGCAGCCCTCTCCGGACGGGGAGCTCCTACGAGCAGTACTTC,CASSPLRTGSSYEQYF
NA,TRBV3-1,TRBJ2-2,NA,TGTGCCAGTAGCCAACCGCCTAACACCGGGGAGCTGTTTTTT,CASSQPPNTGELFF
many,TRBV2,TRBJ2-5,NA,TGTGCCAGCAGCCAGGAGACCCAGTACTTC,CASSQETQYF
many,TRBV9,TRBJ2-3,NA,TGTGCCAGCAGTCCAGGGGGGGTAGCGGTCACAGATACGCAGTATTTT,CASSPGGVAVTDTQYF
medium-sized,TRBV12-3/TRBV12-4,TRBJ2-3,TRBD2,TGTGCCAGCAGTGTCATCGGGAGGACTAGCACAGATACGCAGTATTTT,CASSVIGRTSTDTQYF
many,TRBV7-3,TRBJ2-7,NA,TGTGCCAGCAGCATTGACAGGTACTCCTACGAGCAGTACTTC,CASSIDRYSYEQYF
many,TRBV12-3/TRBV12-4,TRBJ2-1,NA,TGTGCCAGCAGTTTAGAGGGGGACCCATGGGGATCCTACAATGAGCAGTTCTTC,CASSLEGDPWGSYNEQFF
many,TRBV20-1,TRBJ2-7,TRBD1,TGCAGTGCCCGGGACAGGGAAAACCCCTACGAGCAGTACTTC,CSARDRENPYEQYF
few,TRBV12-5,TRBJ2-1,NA,TGTGCTAGTGGTTTGATTTCTCTAGGTTTGAGCTACAATGAGCAGTTCTTC,CASGLISLGLSYNEQFF
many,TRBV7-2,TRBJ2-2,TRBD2,TGTGCCAGCAGCTTAGCGGCGGGACTAGCCACCGGGGAGCTGTTTTTT,CASSLAAGLATGELFF
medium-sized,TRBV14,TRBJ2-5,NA,TGTGCCAGCAGCCACCGCCTGCTCGAACAGTACTTC,CASSHRLLEQYF
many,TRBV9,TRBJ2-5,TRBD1,TGTGCCAGCAGCGTTCAGGGGGCCCAAGAGACCCAGTACTTC,CASSVQGAQETQYF
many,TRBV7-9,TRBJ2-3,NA,TGTGCCAGCAGCCCAACCCTTCTGGGCCTCACAGATACGCAGTATTTT,CASSPTLLGLTDTQYF
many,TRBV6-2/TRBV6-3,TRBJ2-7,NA,TGTGCCAGCAGCTTTGAGGCCGCCCGCTACGAGCAGTACTTC,CASSFEAARYEQYF
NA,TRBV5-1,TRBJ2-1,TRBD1,TGCGCCAGCAGCTTGGTTATAACAGGGGGCTTCAATGAGCAGTTCTTC,CASSLVITGGFNEQFF
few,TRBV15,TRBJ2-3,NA,TGTGCCACCAGCGGGAGGACAGATACGCAGTATTTT,CATSGRTDTQYF
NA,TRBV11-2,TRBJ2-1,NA,TGTGCCAGCAGCTTAGACAGATGGGGCAATGAGCAGTTCTTC,CASSLDRWGNEQFF
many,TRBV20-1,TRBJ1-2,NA,TGCAGTGCCCCCAGGCAGGGCGGCTACACCTTC,CSAPRQGGYTF
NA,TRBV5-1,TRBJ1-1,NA,TGCGCCAGCAGCTCCTATGGGGGCACTGAAGCTTTCTTT,CASSSYGGTEAFF
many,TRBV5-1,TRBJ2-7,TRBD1,TGCGCCAGCAGCAAAGACAGGGGGGTAGAGCAGTACTTC,CASSKDRGVEQYF
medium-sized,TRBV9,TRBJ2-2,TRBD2,TGTGCCAGCAGCTTTGGGCTAGCGGGTTACGCGAACACCGGGGAGCTGTTTTTT,CASSFGLAGYANTGELFF
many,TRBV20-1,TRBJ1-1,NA,TGCAGTGCTAGAGATCCCCGGGGGGACACTGAAGCTTTCTTT,CSARDPRGDTEAFF
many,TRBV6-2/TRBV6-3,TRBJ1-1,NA,TGTGCCAGCATCGCCCTGGGGGTACCGAACACTGAAGCTTTCTTT,CASIALGVPNTEAFF
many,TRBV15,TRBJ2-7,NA,TGTGCCACCAGCAGAAATTCCCCTGGGGTCGGCGAGCAGTACTTC,CATSRNSPGVGEQYF
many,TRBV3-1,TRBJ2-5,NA,TGTGCCAGCAGCCAAGTTGACGGAGAGACCCAGTACTTC,CASSQVDGETQYF
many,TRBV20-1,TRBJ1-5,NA,TGCAGTGCTAGAGATCGGCGAGGGGCAGGGGCCCAGCATTTT,CSARDRRGAGAQHF
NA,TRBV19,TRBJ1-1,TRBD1,TGTGCCAGTAGTTCAAACAGGGGGGGAACTGAAGCTTTCTTT,CASSSNRGGTEAFF
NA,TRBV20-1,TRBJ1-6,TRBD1,TGCAGTGCTAGAGATGGTCGGGACAGCGGACCCCTCCACTTT,CSARDGRDSGPLHF
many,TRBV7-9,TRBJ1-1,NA,TGTGCCAGCAGCTTAGCGGGGGCGGACACTGAAGCTTTCTTT,CASSLAGADTEAFF
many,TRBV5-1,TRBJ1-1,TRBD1,TGCGCCAGCAGCTGGGACAGGGGGGACACTGAAGCTTTCTTT,CASSWDRGDTEAFF
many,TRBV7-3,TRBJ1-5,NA,TGTGCCAGCAGCTCGACACAGGGAATGCCCCAGCATTTT,CASSSTQGMPQHF
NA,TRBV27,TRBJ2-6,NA,TGTGCCAGCAGTTTATTAGCGACCAGCTCTGGGGCCAACGTCCTGACTTTC,CASSLLATSSGANVLTF
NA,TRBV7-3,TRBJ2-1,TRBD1,TGTGCCAGCAGCTCCACAGGGGGGTCCTACAATGAGCAGTTCTTC,CASSSTGGSYNEQFF
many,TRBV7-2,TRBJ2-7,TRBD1,TGTGCCAGCAGCACGATGGGACAGACATTATACGAGCAGTACTTC,CASSTMGQTLYEQYF
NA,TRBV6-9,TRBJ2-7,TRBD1,TGTGCCAGCATGGACAGGGAACCTTTTTACGAGCAGTACTTC,CASMDREPFYEQYF